This entry concerns a single TCR beta chain. V lost 2 bases and J lost 3, with 13 bases in between. Germline V gene lookup returns CDR1 MNHNS and CDR2 SASEGT. This CDR3 is 15 amino acids long. This record comes from a study of blood T cell repertoires in COVID-19. The wider study: Some COVID-19 samples were acute and others convalescent; all came from the United States, Italy and Spain. From T cells, B-cell-depleted T cells, or PBMCs came the material, which was cDNA or gDNA.

In the original workflow: The assay estimated nucleated cells by amplifying reference gene primers. The repertoire was sequenced with immunoSEQ multiplex PCR; TCRdb's copy has only in-frame clones and lacks some. V and J calls and clone size are those listed in that table; D and trimming were worked out from the DNA. This table holds about 230,000 clones, approximately 83% found once. The sequencing sample was made of peripheral blood. This chain uses TRBV6-1 with TRBJ1-1; D remains unclear. The sequence came from a man aged 45-65 years with active or convalescent COVID-19. CDR3: CASSELTGGYTEAFF. The CDR3 DNA sequence: TGTGCCAGCAGTGAACTAACCGGCGGATACACTGAAGCTTTCTTT.